This record concerns one TCR beta chain sequence. The antigen remains unidentified. Time point in this sample: after preoperative PTX-NDP chemotherapy. One entry per CDR3 protein results from TCRdb running MiXCR on the PCR reads. The sample records about 18,000 distinct CDR3 sequences, approximately 44% being singletons. These data come from a study of esophageal squamous cell carcinoma under preoperative chemotherapy. Study information: Both tumor-infiltrating lymphocytes and peripheral blood T cells had their TCR repertoires profiled. Study-wide results and limits: Peripheral T cells showed a significant TCR diversity increase after chemotherapy, unlike tumor-infiltrating lymphocytes. Paclitaxel-nedaplatin therapy caused immediate, substantial clonotype frequency changes. Post-treatment tumor-infiltrating lymphocytes appeared partly derived from peripheral T cells migrating into the tumor.

Trimming left V 5 bases short and J 1 base short, with 8 bases between. CDR3 size: 13 residues. The germline CDR1 and CDR2 sequences are SGHVS and FNYEAQ. The receptor comes from a human donor with esophageal squamous cell carcinoma. The donor label of this sample is uncertain. The gene calls are TRBV7-6 and TRBJ1-1; the D is unclear. The biological material was taken from a patient given preoperative chemotherapy. In DNA, the CDR3 is TGTGCCAGCAGCCCCGCTGGGAACACTGAAGCTTTCTTT. Translation gives CASSPAGNTEAFF.